This T cell receptor (beta chain) was documented in a study of cytomegalovirus exposure and HLA in healthy donors. The study, taken as a whole, reports: For cytomegalovirus status, the classifier reportedly gave diagnoses with high specificity and sensitivity. The study designated roughly 160 TCR beta chains cytomegalovirus-associated.

CDR3 size: 15 residues. Germline CDR1 is SEHNR and CDR2 is FQNEAQ (reference sequence). The trim removed 2 bases at V and 3 bases at J, leaving 6 bases unmatched. Worth noting for this clone: Its antigen is undetermined.

Sequencing was performed with immunoSEQ multiplex PCR; in TCRdb, only in-frame clones are kept and a portion is missing. Of about 190,000 clones detected, around 86% appear once; the ten largest clones hold roughly 1.6%. The rearrangement joins TRBV7-9 to TRBJ2-5; 7 bases are shared with TRBD1. This receptor was taken from a woman in her late teens or twenties in good health and CMV-seronegative. Specimen: PBMCs. The CDR3 protein is CASSLLLTGEETQYF. The DNA of the CDR3 is TGTGCCAGCAGCTTACTCCTCACAGGGGAAGAGACCCAGTACTTC.